These 29 T cell receptor beta chains were sequenced from one sample in a study of OX40 agonist ivuxolimab in advanced cancers. Library preparation used the immunoSEQ multiplex PCR assay. TCRdb took this table from immuneACCESS and kept in-frame rearrangements with V and J called. Such tables lack part of the clones; where checked against another copy, unresolved V genes explain under half of the gap, and the rest is unexplained. Within this sample are tens of thousands of clones, with approximately 80% of them counted one time only. The top ten hold 1.5% to 2% of the sample. The sequences come from CD4+ or CD8+ T cells sorted from blood, collected in a trial of the OX40 agonist ivuxolimab. These receptors came from an adult with an advanced solid tumor such as melanoma, head and neck, liver or kidney cancer.

This chain's CDR3 is CASSADLRVGYTF. Written as DNA, the CDR3 is TGTGCCAGCAGCGCGGACTTACGGGTCGGCTACACCTTC. This rearrangement joins TRBV5-6 to TRBJ1-2; the D is unclear. Germline CDR1 is SGHDT and CDR2 is YYEEEE. This CDR3 spans 13 amino acids. Trimming removed 4 bases from V and 8 bases from J, with 15 bases in between.

This chain links TRBV9 with TRBJ1-2, with a possible D match to TRBD1 (5 bases). The CDR3 is 13 residues long. Germline lookup yields CDR1 SGDLS and CDR2 YYNGEE. Trimming removed 3 bases at V and 5 bases at J, with 11 bases between. CDR3 region: CASSAHPGYGYTF. For the CDR3, the DNA is TGTGCCAGCAGCGCCCACCCAGGGTATGGCTACACCTTC.

V and J are TRBV5-1 and TRBJ1-3; unclear D gene. The CDR3 is 13 amino acids. The germline V and J ends were trimmed by 0 bases and 2 bases, with 3 bases remaining between them. The germline V gene has CDR1 SGHRS and CDR2 YFSETQ. The CDR3 DNA is TGCGCCAGCAGCTTGGGGACTGGAAACACCATATATTTT. Translating gives CASSLGTGNTIYF.

The CDR3 DNA reads TGTGCCAGCGTAAACTGGGGGAATGAAAAACTGTTTTTT. It encodes CASVNWGNEKLFF. This rearrangement joins TRBV28 to TRBJ1-4; possibly TRBD1 for D (5 bases). Trimming removed 8 bases from V and 5 bases from J, with 12 bases in between. The CDR3 covers 13 residues. In germline, CDR1 is MDHEN, CDR2 SYDVKM.

This chain links TRBV7-6 with TRBJ1-2, with D tentatively TRBD1 (6 bases). Trimming took 4 bases from V and 6 from J, leaving 15 bases between them. Germline assignment: CDR1 SGHVS and CDR2 FNYEAQ. The CDR3 sequence is 14 residues long. CDR3: CASSSLTGPHGYTF. The CDR3 region has the DNA TGTGCCAGCAGCTCCCTTACAGGGCCTCATGGCTACACCTTC. The whole variable domain, filled in from reference TRBV7-6 and TRBJ1-2, reads GAGVSQSPRYKVTKRGQDVALRCDPISGHVSLYWYRQALGQGPEFLTYFNYEAQQDKSGLPNDRFSAERPEGSISTLTIQRTEQRDSAMYRCASSSLTGPHGYTFGSGTRLTVV.

This clone was detected many times. The chain employs TRBV9 and TRBJ2-1, with 9 nucleotides matching TRBD2. The CDR3 sequence is 17 residues long. CDR1 and CDR2 from the germline V gene are SGDLS and YYNGEE. V shed 2 bases, J shed 7 bases, and the junction held 13 bases outside the gene matches. The CDR3 nucleotides read TGTGCCAGCAGCGTCCTCTTGGGGCGCGGGGGGGATAATGAGCAGTTCTTC. It yields the protein CASSVLLGRGGDNEQFF.

The chain is built from TRBV2 and TRBJ2-7; no clear D gene. This CDR3 has 14 amino acids. Trimming pared 6 bases from V and 2 bases from J, leaving 14 bases between. CDR1 and CDR2 (germline): SNHLY, FYNNEI. CDR3 protein: CASRANGGAYEQYF. The DNA for the CDR3 is TGTGCCAGCAGGGCGAACGGTGGGGCCTACGAGCAGTACTTC.

This clone has only a few counts. V gene TRBV4-1 combines with J gene TRBJ2-3; tentative D call: TRBD2 (6 bases). From germline, CDR1 is MGHRA and CDR2 YSYEKL. Trimming removed 1 base at V and 2 bases at J, with 16 bases between. The CDR3 has 17 amino acids. The CDR3 sequence is CASSQVWDSPPTDTQYF. The CDR3 DNA sequence: TGCGCCAGCAGCCAAGTTTGGGACTCGCCCCCCACAGATACGCAGTATTTT.

This sequence joins TRBV4-2 and TRBJ2-2, with TRBD2 matching 13 bases. J was trimmed by 8 bases and V by 3 bases; bases with no gene match: 9. Looked up from germline, CDR1 is LGHNA and CDR2 is YNFKEQ. This CDR3 has 17 amino acids. The DNA for the CDR3 is TGTGCCAGCAGCCAGCCAACCGGGACTAGCGGGAAGGGGGAGCTGTTTTTT. Translating gives CASSQPTGTSGKGELFF.

The chain employs TRBV9 and TRBJ2-3, with a tentative D call TRBD1 (8 bases). Germline values: CDR1 SGDLS, CDR2 YYNGEE. Between the trimmed V and J ends, which lost 4 bases and 6 bases, there was a span of 21 bases. This CDR3 has 16 amino acids. This CDR3 reads CASSTLATGGGDTQYF. The CDR3 coding sequence is TGTGCCAGCAGCACCCTAGCAACAGGGGGAGGGGATACGCAGTATTTT.

In the case of this clone: Distinct nucleotide sequences in the sample also encode this CDR3. The chain is built from TRBV18 and TRBJ2-5; D not resolved. Germline CDR1 is KGHSH and CDR2 is LQKENI. V was cut by 8 bases and J by 4 bases, with 11 bases left in between. This CDR3 has 12 amino acids. The CDR3 nucleotides read TGTGCCAGCCTGGGAACCGGAGAGACCCAGTACTTC. Translation gives CASLGTGETQYF.

V usage is TRBV19 and J usage is TRBJ2-2, with 12 bases that match TRBD2. The length of the CDR3 is 17 residues. V shed 4 bases, J shed 2 bases, and the junction held 5 bases outside the gene matches. CDR1 is LNHDA, CDR2 SQIVND, per germline (reference sequence). The CDR3 DNA is TGTGCCAGTAGTACGGGACTAGCGGGTGCAAACACCGGGGAGCTGTTTTTT. It translates to CASSTGLAGANTGELFF.

CDR3 nucleotides: TGTGCGATCAGGGGGGCCGGGGAGCTGTTTTTT. Residues: CAIRGAGELFF. This rearrangement joins TRBV7-2 to TRBJ2-2, with D perhaps matching TRBD1 (7 bases). The CDR3 has 11 amino acids. Per germline, CDR1 SGHTA and CDR2 FQGNSA.

On this clone: One end of the junction does not line up with germline, which may come from a read error. The chain uses TRBV7-7 and TRBJ2-7; TRBD1 agrees at 7 bases. Per germline, CDR1 SSHAT and CDR2 FNYEAQ (reference sequence). This CDR3 comprises 13 residues. The CDR3 region is CASSPTRDSEQYF. The CDR3 region has the DNA TGTGCTAGCAGCCCGACCCGGGACAGCGAGCAGTACTTC.

This chain joins TRBV28 and TRBJ2-6, with a tentative D call TRBD1 (5 bases). This CDR3 is 16 amino acids long. Germline V gene lookup returns CDR1 MDHEN and CDR2 SYDVKM. The germline V and J ends were trimmed by 5 bases and 0 bases, with 11 bases remaining between them. For the CDR3, the DNA is TGTGCCAGCAGTCCCCAGGGCATCTCTGGGGCCAACGTCCTGACTTTC. Amino acids: CASSPQGISGANVLTF.

The chain links TRBV7-9 to TRBJ2-3; D might be TRBD2 (7 bases). Looked up from germline, CDR1 is SEHNR and CDR2 is FQNEAQ (reference sequence). The CDR3 runs 14 residues. V was clipped by 6 bases and J by 3 bases, with 13 bases between them. The CDR3 nucleotides are TGTGCCAGCAGTCAAGGGGGGGCTACAGATACGCAGTATTTT. This sequence encodes CASSQGGATDTQYF. Variable domain in full (rest from reference TRBV7-9 and TRBJ2-3): DTGVSQNPRHKITKRGQNVTFRCDPISEHNRLYWYRQTLGQGPEFLTYFQNEAQLEKSRLLSDRFSAERPKGSFSTLEIQRTEQGDSAMYLCASSQGGATDTQYFGPGTRLTVL.

The V and J genes are TRBV5-1 and TRBJ2-1, with D possibly TRBD2 on 5 matching bases. CDR3 length: 15 residues. Per germline, CDR1 SGHRS and CDR2 YFSETQ. The ends were cut back, 1 base at V and 5 bases at J, with 13 bases in the middle. CDR3 in amino acids: CASSLPEGTHNEQFF. As DNA, the CDR3 is TGCGCCAGCAGCTTGCCCGAGGGAACACACAATGAGCAGTTCTTC.

This chain connects TRBV6-6 to TRBJ2-5, with 8 bases matching TRBD1. CDR3 length: 16 residues. Looked up from germline, CDR1 is MNHNY and CDR2 is SVGAGI (reference sequence). Trimming cost V 7 bases and J 2 bases; bases outside gene matches: 12. The CDR3 DNA sequence: TGTGCCAGCATGATAGACAGGGGAAGGGAACAAGAGACCCAGTACTTC. Its translation is CASMIDRGREQETQYF.

V gene TRBV27 combines with J gene TRBJ1-2; 8 bases line up with TRBD1. Germline trimming cut 6 bases from V and 3 bases from J; bases unmatched to any gene: 6. Per the germline V gene, CDR1 is MNHEY and CDR2 is SMNVEV (reference sequence). This CDR3 is 14 amino acids long. This CDR3 reads CASSRTDRDYGYTF. For the CDR3, the DNA is TGTGCCAGCAGCCGGACGGACAGGGACTATGGCTACACCTTC.

V usage is TRBV5-6 and J usage is TRBJ1-2; D is unclear. Germline V gives CDR1 SGHDT, CDR2 YYEEEE. There are 15 residues in the CDR3. Trimming pared 5 bases from V and 1 base from J, leaving 15 bases between. DNA of the CDR3: TGTGCCAGCAGATCAACCGGAAGCGGTAACTATGGCTACACCTTC. Translated, it gives CASRSTGSGNYGYTF. Full variable domain (rest looked up from reference TRBV5-6 and TRBJ1-2): DAGVTQSPTHLIKTRGQQVTLRCSPKSGHDTVSWYQQALGQGPQFIFQYYEEEERQRGNFPDRFSGHQFPNYSSELNVNALLLGDSALYLCASRSTGSGNYGYTFGSGTRLTVV.

This clone was picked up one time. The rearrangement joins TRBV6-6 to TRBJ2-7; perhaps D is TRBD1 or TRBD2 (7 bases each). The CDR3 extends over 15 amino acids. The ends were cut back, 6 bases at V and 2 bases at J, with 17 bases in the middle. The germline gives CDR1 MNHNY, CDR2 SVGAGI (reference sequence). The CDR3 DNA reads TGTGCCAGCAGGCTGAGGGGAGGGGGCCCCTACGAGCAGTACTTC. Translating gives CASRLRGGGPYEQYF.

The J gene is TRBJ1-1, the V gene TRBV15; 9 bases line up with TRBD1. V lost 5 bases and J lost 1; bases outside the gene matches: 5. The CDR3 is 15 amino acids. The V gene's germline CDR1 is LNHNV and CDR2 YYDKDF (reference sequence). The CDR3 coding sequence is TGTGCCACCAGCTTTCAGGACAGGGGGAACACTGAAGCTTTCTTT. It specifies CATSFQDRGNTEAFF. Full variable domain (remainder filled in from reference TRBV15 and TRBJ1-1): DAMVIQNPRYQVTQFGKPVTLSCSQTLNHNVMYWYQQKSSQAPKLLFHYYDKDFNNEADTPDNFQSRRPNTSFCFLDIRSPGLGDTAMYLCATSFQDRGNTEAFFGQGTRLTVV.

V and J are TRBV5-1 and TRBJ1-1, with a tentative D call TRBD1 (6 bases). CDR3 length equals 15 residues. V was cut by 0 bases and J by 4 bases, with 13 bases left in between. The germline gives CDR1 SGHRS, CDR2 YFSETQ. The CDR3 sequence: CASSLGQGRSTEAFF. The CDR3, as DNA: TGCGCCAGCAGCTTGGGCCAGGGGCGATCCACTGAAGCTTTCTTT. Drawing the rest from reference TRBV5-1 and TRBJ1-1, the complete variable domain is KAGVTQTPRYLIKTRGQQVTLSCSPISGHRSVSWYQQTPGQGLQFLFEYFSETQRNKGNFPGRFSGRQFSNSRSEMNVSTLELGDSALYLCASSLGQGRSTEAFFGQGTRLTVV.

The J gene is TRBJ2-7, the V gene TRBV5-1, with TRBD2 matching over 13 bases. The V and J ends lost 0 bases and 1 base, in that order; junction bases with no gene match: 4. The length of the CDR3 is 17 residues. In germline, CDR1 is SGHRS, CDR2 YFSETQ. The CDR3: CASSLGLAGGLSYEQYF. CDR3 bases: TGCGCCAGCAGCTTGGGACTAGCGGGAGGCCTGTCCTACGAGCAGTACTTC.

The genes are TRBV19 and TRBJ2-7, with 7 bases lining up with TRBD1. The CDR3 is 15 residues long. CDR1 is LNHDA, CDR2 SQIVND, per germline (reference sequence). V lost 4 bases to trimming and J lost 7 bases; unmatched junction nucleotides: 13. The DNA of the CDR3 is TGTGCCAGTAGTACCGCCTCGACAGGGTCATGGGAGCAGTACTTC. The encoded protein is CASSTASTGSWEQYF. Variable domain in full (rest from reference TRBV19 and TRBJ2-7): DGGITQSPKYLFRKEGQNVTLSCEQNLNHDAMYWYRQDPGQGLRLIYYSQIVNDFQKGDIAEGYSVSREKKESFPLTVTSAQKNPTAFYLCASSTASTGSWEQYFGPGTRLTVT.

This clone is a singleton in its sample. V is TRBV28 and J is TRBJ1-4, with 7 bases aligning to TRBD1. CDR3 length equals 17 residues. CDR1 and CDR2 from the germline V gene are MDHEN and SYDVKM. The V segment lost 5 bases and the J segment 0 bases; nucleotides outside the gene matches: 9. CDR3 loop: CASSNPGQLATNEKLFF. The CDR3 nucleotides read TGTGCCAGCAGTAACCCGGGACAGCTTGCAACTAATGAAAAACTGTTTTTT.

The rearrangement uses TRBV7-3 and TRBJ2-2, with D perhaps matching TRBD1 (6 bases). Germline CDR1 reads SGHTA; CDR2 reads FQGTGA. The V and J ends lost 6 bases and 6 bases respectively, with 11 bases between them. This CDR3 is 13 amino acids long. CDR3 bases: TGTGCCAGCAGTCAGGGGTTGCCCGGGGAGCTGTTTTTT. Translation gives CASSQGLPGELFF.

The chain joins TRBV7-8 to TRBJ1-3; D possibly corresponds to TRBD1 (6 bases). Germline V gene lookup returns CDR1 SGHVS and CDR2 FQNEAQ. The CDR3 is 15 amino acids. V lost 4 bases and J lost 3, with 13 bases in between. The CDR3 nucleotides read TGTGCCAGCAGCTCAGTACAGGGTTATGGAAACACCATATATTTT. Encoded protein: CASSSVQGYGNTIYF.

The chain carries TRBV9 and TRBJ2-7; 13 bases are shared with TRBD2. The CDR3 is 16 amino acids. The germline gives CDR1 SGDLS, CDR2 YYNGEE. V shed 7 bases and J 3 bases; nucleotides not matched to a gene: 10. The CDR3 DNA reads TGTGCCAGCTCCCCTAGCGGGACTAGCGGGATCTACGAGCAGTACTTC. Amino acids: CASSPSGTSGIYEQYF. The full variable domain, in which reference TRBV9 and TRBJ2-7 provide the parts outside the CDR3, is DSGVTQTPKHLITATGQRVTLRCSPRSGDLSVYWYQQSLDQGLQFLIQYYNGEERAKGNILERFSAQQFPDLHSELNLSSLELGDSALYFCASSPSGTSGIYEQYFGPGTRLTVT.